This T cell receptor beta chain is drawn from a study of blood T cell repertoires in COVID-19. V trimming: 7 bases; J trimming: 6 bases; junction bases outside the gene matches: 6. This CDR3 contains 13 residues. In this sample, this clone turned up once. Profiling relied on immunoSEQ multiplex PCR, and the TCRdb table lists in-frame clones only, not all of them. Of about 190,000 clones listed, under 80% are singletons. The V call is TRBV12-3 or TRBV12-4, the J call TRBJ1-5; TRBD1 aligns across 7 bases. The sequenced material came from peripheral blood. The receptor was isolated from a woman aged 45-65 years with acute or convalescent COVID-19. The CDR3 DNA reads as TGTGCCAGCACCTGGGACAGAAGTCAGCCCCAGCATTTT. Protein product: CASTWDRSQPQHF.